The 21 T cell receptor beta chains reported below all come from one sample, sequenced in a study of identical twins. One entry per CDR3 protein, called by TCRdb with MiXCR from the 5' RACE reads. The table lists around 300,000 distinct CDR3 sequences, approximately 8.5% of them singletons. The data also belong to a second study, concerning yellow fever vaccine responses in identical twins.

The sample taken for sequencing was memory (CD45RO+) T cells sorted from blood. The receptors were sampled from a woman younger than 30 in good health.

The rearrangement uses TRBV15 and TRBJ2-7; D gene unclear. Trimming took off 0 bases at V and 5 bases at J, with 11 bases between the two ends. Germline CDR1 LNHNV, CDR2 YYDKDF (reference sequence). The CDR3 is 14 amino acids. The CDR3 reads CATSRDLSPHEQYF. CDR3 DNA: TGTGCCACCAGCAGAGATCTATCCCCGCACGAGCAGTACTTC.

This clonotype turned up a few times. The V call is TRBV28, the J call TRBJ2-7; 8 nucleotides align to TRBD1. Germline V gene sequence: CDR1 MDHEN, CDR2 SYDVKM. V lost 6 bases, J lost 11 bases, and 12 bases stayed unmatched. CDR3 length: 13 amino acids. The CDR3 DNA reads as TGTGCCAGCAGCTTGAGGACAGGGAAGTTAGAGTACTTC. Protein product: CASSLRTGKLEYF.

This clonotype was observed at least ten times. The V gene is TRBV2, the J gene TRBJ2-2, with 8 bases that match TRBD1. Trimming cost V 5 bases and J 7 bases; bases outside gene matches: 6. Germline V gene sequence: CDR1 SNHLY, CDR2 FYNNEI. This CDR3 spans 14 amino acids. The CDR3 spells CASSTGGGGGELFF. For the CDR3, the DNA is TGTGCCAGCAGTACAGGGGGAGGAGGCGGGGAGCTGTTTTTT.

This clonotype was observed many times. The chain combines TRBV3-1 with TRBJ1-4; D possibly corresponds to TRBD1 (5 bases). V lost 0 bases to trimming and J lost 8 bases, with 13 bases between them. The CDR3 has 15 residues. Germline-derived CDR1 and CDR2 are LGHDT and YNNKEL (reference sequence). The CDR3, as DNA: TGTGCCAGCAGCCAAGATGGGCAGGGTCGGGAAAAACTGTTTTTT. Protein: CASSQDGQGREKLFF.

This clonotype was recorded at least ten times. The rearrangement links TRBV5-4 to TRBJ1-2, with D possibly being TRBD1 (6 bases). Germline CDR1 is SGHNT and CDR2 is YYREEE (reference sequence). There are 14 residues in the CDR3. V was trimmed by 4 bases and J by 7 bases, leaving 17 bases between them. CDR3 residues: CASSLESGGFGYTF. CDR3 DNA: TGTGCCAGCAGCCTCGAGTCGGGGGGCTTTGGCTACACCTTC.

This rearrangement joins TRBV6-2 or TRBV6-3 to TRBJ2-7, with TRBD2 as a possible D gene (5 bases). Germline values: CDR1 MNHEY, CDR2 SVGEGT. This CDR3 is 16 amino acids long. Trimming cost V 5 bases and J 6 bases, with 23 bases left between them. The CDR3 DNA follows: TGTGCCAGCAGTCCTACAATTGTGGGAGATAGGTTCGAGCAGTACTTC. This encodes CASSPTIVGDRFEQYF.

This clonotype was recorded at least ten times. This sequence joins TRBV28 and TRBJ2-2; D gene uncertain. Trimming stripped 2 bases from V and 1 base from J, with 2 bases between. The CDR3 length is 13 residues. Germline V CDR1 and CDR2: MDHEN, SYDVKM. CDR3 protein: CASSLQNTGELFF. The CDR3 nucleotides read TGTGCCAGCAGTTTACAGAACACCGGGGAGCTGTTTTTT.

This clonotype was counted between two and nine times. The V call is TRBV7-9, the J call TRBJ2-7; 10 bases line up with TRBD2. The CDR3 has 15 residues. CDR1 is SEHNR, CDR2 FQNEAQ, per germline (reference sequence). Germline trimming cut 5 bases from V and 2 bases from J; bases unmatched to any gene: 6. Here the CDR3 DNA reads TGTGCCAGCAGCCGTACTAGCGGGAAGGCCTACGAGCAGTACTTC. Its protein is CASSRTSGKAYEQYF.

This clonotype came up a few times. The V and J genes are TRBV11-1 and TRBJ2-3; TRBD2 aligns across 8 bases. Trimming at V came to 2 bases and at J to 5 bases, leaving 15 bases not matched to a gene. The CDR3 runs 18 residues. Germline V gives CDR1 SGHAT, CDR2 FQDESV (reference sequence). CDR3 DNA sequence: TGTGCCAGCAGCTTAAAAGTGAGGCGGGGACTAGGGTTAGATACGCAGTATTTT. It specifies CASSLKVRRGLGLDTQYF. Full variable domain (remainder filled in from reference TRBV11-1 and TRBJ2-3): EAEVAQSPRYKITEKSQAVAFWCDPISGHATLYWYRQILGQGPELLVQFQDESVVDDSQLPKDRFSAERLKGVDSTLKIQPAELGDSAMYLCASSLKVRRGLGLDTQYFGPGTRLTVL.

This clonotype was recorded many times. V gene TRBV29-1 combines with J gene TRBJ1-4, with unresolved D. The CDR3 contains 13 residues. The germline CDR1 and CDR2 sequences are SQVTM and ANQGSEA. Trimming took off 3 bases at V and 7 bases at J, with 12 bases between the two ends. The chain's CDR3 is CSVEWGRGEKLFF. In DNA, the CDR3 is TGCAGCGTTGAGTGGGGTAGAGGTGAAAAACTGTTTTTT.

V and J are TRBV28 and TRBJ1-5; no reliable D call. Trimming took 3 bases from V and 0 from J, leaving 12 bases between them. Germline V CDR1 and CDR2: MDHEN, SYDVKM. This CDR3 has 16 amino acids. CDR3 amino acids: CASSFGSRNSNQPQHF. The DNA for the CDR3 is TGTGCCAGCAGTTTCGGTAGTCGGAATAGCAATCAGCCCCAGCATTTT.

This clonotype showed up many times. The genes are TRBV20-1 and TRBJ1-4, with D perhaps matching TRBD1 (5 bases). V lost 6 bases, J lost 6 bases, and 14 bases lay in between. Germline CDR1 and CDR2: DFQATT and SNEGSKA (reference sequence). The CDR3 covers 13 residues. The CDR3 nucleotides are TGCAGTGCCAACCCTCGGGGCCATGAAAAACTGTTTTTT. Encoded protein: CSANPRGHEKLFF.

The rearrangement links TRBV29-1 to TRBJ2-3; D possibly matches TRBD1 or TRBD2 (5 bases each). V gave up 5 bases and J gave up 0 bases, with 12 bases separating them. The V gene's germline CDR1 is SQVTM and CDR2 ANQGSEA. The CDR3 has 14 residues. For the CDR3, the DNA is TGCAGCGTTTCAGAGGGGATAAGCACAGATACGCAGTATTTT. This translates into CSVSEGISTDTQYF.

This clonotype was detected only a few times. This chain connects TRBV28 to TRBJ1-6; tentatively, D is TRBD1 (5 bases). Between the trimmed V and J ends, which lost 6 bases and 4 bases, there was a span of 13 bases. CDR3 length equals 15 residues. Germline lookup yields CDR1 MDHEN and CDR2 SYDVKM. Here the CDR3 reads CASRIGTDYNSPLHF. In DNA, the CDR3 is TGTGCCAGCAGAATCGGGACGGATTATAATTCACCCCTCCACTTT.

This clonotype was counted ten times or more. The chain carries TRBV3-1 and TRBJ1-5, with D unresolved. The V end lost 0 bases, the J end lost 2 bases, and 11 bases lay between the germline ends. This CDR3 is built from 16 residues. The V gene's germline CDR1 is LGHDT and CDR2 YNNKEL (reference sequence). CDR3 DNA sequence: TGTGCCAGCAGCCAAGAGTTGGGAGTCGGCAATCAGCCCCAGCATTTT. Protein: CASSQELGVGNQPQHF.

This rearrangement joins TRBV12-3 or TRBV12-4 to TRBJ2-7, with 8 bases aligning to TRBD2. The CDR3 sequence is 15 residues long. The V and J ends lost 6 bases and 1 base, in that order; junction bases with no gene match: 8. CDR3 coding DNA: TGTGCCAGCAGCCGGACCAGCGGGAGTTCCTACGAGCAGTACTTC. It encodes CASSRTSGSSYEQYF.

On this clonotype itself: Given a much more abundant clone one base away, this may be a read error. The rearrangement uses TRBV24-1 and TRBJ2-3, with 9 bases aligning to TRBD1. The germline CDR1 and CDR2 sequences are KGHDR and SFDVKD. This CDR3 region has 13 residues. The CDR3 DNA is TGTGCCACAAGGGACAGGGTCACACATACGCAGTATTTT. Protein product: CATRDRVTHTQYF.

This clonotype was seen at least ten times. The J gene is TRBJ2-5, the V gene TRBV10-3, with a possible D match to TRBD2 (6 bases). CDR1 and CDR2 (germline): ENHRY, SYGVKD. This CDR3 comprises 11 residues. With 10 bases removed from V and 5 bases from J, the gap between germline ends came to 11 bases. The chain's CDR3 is CATGGPETQYF. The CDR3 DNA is TGTGCCACCGGGGGACCGGAGACCCAGTACTTC.

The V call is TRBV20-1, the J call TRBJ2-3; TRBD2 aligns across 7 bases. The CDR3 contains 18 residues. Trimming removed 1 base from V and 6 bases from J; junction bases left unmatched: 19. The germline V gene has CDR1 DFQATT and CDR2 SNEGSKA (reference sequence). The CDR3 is CSARVIGTTNQKVDTQYF. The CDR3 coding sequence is TGCAGTGCTAGAGTCATCGGGACTACCAACCAAAAAGTGGATACGCAGTATTTT.

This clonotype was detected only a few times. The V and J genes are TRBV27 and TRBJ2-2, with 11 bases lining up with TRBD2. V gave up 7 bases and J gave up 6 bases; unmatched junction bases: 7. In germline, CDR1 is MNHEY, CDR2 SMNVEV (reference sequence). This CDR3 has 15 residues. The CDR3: CASTLAGGVSGELFF. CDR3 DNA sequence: TGTGCCAGCACCCTAGCGGGAGGTGTTTCCGGGGAGCTGTTTTTT.

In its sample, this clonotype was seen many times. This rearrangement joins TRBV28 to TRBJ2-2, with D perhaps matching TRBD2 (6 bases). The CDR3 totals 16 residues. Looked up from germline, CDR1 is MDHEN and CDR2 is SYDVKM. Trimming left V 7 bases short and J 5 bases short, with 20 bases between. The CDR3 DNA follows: TGTGCCAGCAACCCCGGAGGAGGGCCGAGGACCGGGGAGCTGTTTTTT. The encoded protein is CASNPGGGPRTGELFF. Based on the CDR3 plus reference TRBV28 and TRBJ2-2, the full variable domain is DVKVTQSSRYLVKRTGEKVFLECVQDMDHENMFWYRQDPGLGLRLIYFSYDVKMKEKGDIPEGYSVSREKKERFSLILESASTNQTSMYLCASNPGGGPRTGELFFGEGSRLTVL.